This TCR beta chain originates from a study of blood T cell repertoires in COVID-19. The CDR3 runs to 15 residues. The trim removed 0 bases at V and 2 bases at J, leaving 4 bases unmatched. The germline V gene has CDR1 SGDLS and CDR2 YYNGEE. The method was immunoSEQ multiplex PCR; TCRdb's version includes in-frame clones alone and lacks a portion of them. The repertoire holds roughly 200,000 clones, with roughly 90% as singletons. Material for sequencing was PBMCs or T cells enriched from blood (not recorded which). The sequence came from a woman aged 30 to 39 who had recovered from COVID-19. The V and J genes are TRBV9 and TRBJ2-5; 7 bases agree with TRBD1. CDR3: CASSVGGTEQETQYF. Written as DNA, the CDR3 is TGTGCCAGCAGCGTAGGAGGGACAGAACAAGAGACCCAGTACTTC.